Each of the 7 T cell receptor beta chains below was sequenced from the same sample in a study of radiotherapy plus CTLA-4 blockade in lung cancer (dated by TCRdb to the late 2010s). The library came from the immunoSEQ multiplex PCR assay. TCRdb obtained this table from immuneACCESS and retained in-frame rearrangements with V and J assigned. These tables miss some clones; where compared with another copy, unresolved V genes account for less than half of the shortfall, and the remainder is unexplained. The sample records some 32,000 clones, approximately 70% of which are singletons. Under 4.5% of the sample is in the top ten clones. Source: peripheral blood, taken from a patient treated with radiotherapy plus ipilimumab. The source of these receptors is a human donor with non-small cell lung cancer who had stable disease on radiotherapy plus ipilimumab.

The V call is TRBV30, the J call TRBJ2-1; 8 bases are shared with TRBD2. Germline CDR1 GTSNPN, CDR2 SVGIG (reference sequence). V lost 0 bases to trimming and J lost 4 bases; unmatched junction nucleotides: 2. The CDR3 covers 14 residues. The CDR3 DNA is TGTGCCTGGAGTGTCGGGACTAGTTACAATGAGCAGTTCTTC. Its protein product is CAWSVGTSYNEQFF.

The chain is built from TRBV10-3 and TRBJ2-7; 7 nucleotides agree with TRBD2. CDR1 is ENHRY, CDR2 SYGVKD, per germline. The trim removed 2 bases at V and 2 bases at J, leaving 9 bases unmatched. The CDR3 covers 16 residues. CDR3: CAISELGRGRTYEQYF. CDR3 coding DNA: TGTGCCATCAGTGAGCTGGGGAGGGGTAGGACCTACGAGCAGTACTTC.

CDR3 residues: CASQQQGINEQYF. CDR3 in DNA: TGTGCCAGCCAACAACAGGGTATAAACGAGCAGTACTTC. The rearrangement joins TRBV27 to TRBJ2-7; D possibly corresponds to TRBD1 (6 bases). Trimming took 8 bases from V and 5 from J, leaving 16 bases between them. Germline V CDR1 and CDR2: MNHEY, SMNVEV (reference sequence). This CDR3 comprises 13 residues.

The rearrangement links TRBV7-2 to TRBJ2-3; no clear D gene. The V end was cut by 2 bases, the J end by 5 bases, with 11 bases between. This CDR3 comprises 14 residues. Germline CDR1 is SGHTA and CDR2 is FQGNSA. CDR3 nucleotides: TGTGCCAGCAGCTTAAGTACGAAAGAAGATACGCAGTATTTT. The encoded protein is CASSLSTKEDTQYF. The entire variable domain, with the rest obtained from reference TRBV7-2 and TRBJ2-3, is as follows: GAGVSQSPSNKVTEKGKDVELRCDPISGHTALYWYRQSLGQGLEFLIYFQGNSAPDKSGLPSDRFSAERTGGSVSTLTIQRTQQEDSAVYLCASSLSTKEDTQYFGPGTRLTVL.

The genes are TRBV7-2 and TRBJ2-7, with D possibly being TRBD2 (7 bases). The CDR3 extends over 14 amino acids. V lost 6 bases and J lost 0, with 12 bases in between. Germline CDR1 is SGHTA and CDR2 is FQGNSA. The CDR3 here is CASRWGGASYEQYF. The CDR3 DNA sequence: TGTGCCAGCAGGTGGGGGGGGGCCTCCTACGAGCAGTACTTC. Combining the CDR3 with reference TRBV7-2 and TRBJ2-7 gives the whole variable domain GAGVSQSPSNKVTEKGKDVELRCDPISGHTALYWYRQSLGQGLEFLIYFQGNSAPDKSGLPSDRFSAERTGGSVSTLTIQRTQQEDSAVYLCASRWGGASYEQYFGPGTRLTVT.

The chain is built from TRBV6-5 and TRBJ2-1; 8 nucleotides line up with TRBD1. Germline CDR1 MNHEY, CDR2 SVGAGI. This CDR3 is 16 amino acids long. With V trimmed by 6 bases and J by 2 bases, 9 bases remained unmatched. In nucleotides, the CDR3 is TGTGCCAGCAGATACGGACAGGGTTCGGCCTACAATGAGCAGTTCTTC. Its translation is CASRYGQGSAYNEQFF.

V gene TRBV6-5 combines with J gene TRBJ2-1; D is perhaps TRBD2 (6 bases). The CDR3 is 14 amino acids. V was clipped by 6 bases and J by 3 bases, with 12 bases between them. Germline assignment: CDR1 MNHEY and CDR2 SVGAGI. CDR3 in DNA: TGTGCCAGCAGCAGGCAGGGAGGCTACAATGAGCAGTTCTTC. Its protein product is CASSRQGGYNEQFF.